Sequencing of this TCR beta chain was carried out in a study of naive and memory T cell subsets. Two oligonucleotides, mixed equimolar, formed the beta constant-region primer covering TRBC1 and TRBC2. The ligated cDNA underwent four PCR rounds using SP2 and nested alpha and beta constant-region primers. TCRdb re-derived calls from the UMI-ligation and nested PCR reads in MiXCR, one entry per CDR3 protein. This table holds tens of thousands of distinct CDR3 sequences, over 9% found once. Study-wide points: From naive to CM, EM and EMRA, diversity decreased and Gini increased. TCR abundance followed a power law differing between naive and memory subsets.

Details on this clonotype: Its antigen is not known.

The CDR3 is 10 amino acids. Germline-derived CDR1 and CDR2 are MDHEN and SYDVKM. V was clipped by 3 bases and J by 7 bases, with 4 bases between them. This chain joins TRBV28 and TRBJ2-7; D uncertain. Sequenced: naive CD8+ T cells from blood. This clonotype originated in a human donor in good health. CDR3 nucleotides: TGTGCCAGCAGTTTGGATGAGCAGTACTTC. Protein product: CASSLDEQYF.